This TCR beta chain was found in a study of glioma-infiltrating T cells after dendritic cell vaccination (dated by TCRdb to 2016 to 2018). A note on the overall study: A cohort of 15 glioblastoma patients from Phase I and II dendritic cell vaccination trials was included, of whom 9 were newly diagnosed and 6 had recurrent disease. Between about 2003 and 2012, patients were given autologous tumor lysate-pulsed dendritic cell vaccination. The vaccine was prepared from monocyte-derived dendritic cells that were cultured for seven days with IL-4 and GM-CSF and then pulsed overnight with autologous tumor lysate. Three intradermal dendritic cell vaccine injections were administered to patients at biweekly intervals in the arm below the axilla. In glioblastoma patients vaccinated with dendritic cells, deep sequencing of TCR beta CDR3 regions served to measure tumor-infiltrating lymphocyte content and to compare repertoires between tumor and blood. Survival after dendritic cell vaccination was correlated with TCR sequencing metrics such as TIL content and the overlap between tumor and blood repertoires.

The CDR3 numbers 14 residues from cysteine through phenylalanine. Left in the record is the CDR3 DNA by itself, 42 bases read in frame from the first base. Looking up the germline V gene yields CDR1 KGHSH and CDR2 LQKENI. Relative to germline, V is 2 bases shorter and J is 6 bases shorter, with 11 bases between their ends. Concerning this clone: Its antigen is not yet known. Per-nucleotide qualities are absent, and no much larger clonotype sits a single base away.

Using the immunoSEQ assay, TCRB CDR3 regions were amplified from approximately 2.1 micrograms of genomic DNA, or from all available DNA when less than that was on hand. The multiplex PCR employed 60 forward primers targeting TCR V beta segments and 13 reverse primers targeting J beta segments. To estimate reads per starting template, synthetic control templates were spiked into each sample at limiting dilution. Sequencing produced 87 bp reads on the Illumina HiSeq System. Regarding the original processing steps: PCR and sequencing errors were removed by a nearest neighbor algorithm that merged closely related sequences. TCR overlap was defined as the percentage of unique tumor TCR beta sequences that were also present in the same patient's peripheral blood. TCRdb stores this immuneACCESS table with in-frame sequences only. Part of the clones is absent; in the studies checked, under half of the shortfall reflects unresolved V genes, and no reason is known for the rest. V, J and clone size are taken as reported in that table, and D and trimming were inferred from the DNA itself. The sample data list 85,000 to 110,000 clones, and roughly 76% of these were observed just once. 10% to 15% of the sample belongs to the ten largest clones.

To be selected, patients needed enough residual fresh-frozen tumor tissue and more than two years of available survival data. Although molecular status otherwise differed among the glioblastoma patients, no patient had an isocitrate dehydrogenase mutation. PBMC were collected before vaccination, two weeks after the third vaccination, and at tumor progression when it occurred. The Qiagen DNeasy Blood extraction Kit was used for extraction of genomic DNA. Overall study results and their limits: The TCR overlap response model with three groups was called speculative and said to need prospective validation. Longer time to progression and overall survival after dendritic cell vaccination were predicted by higher estimated pretreatment TIL content. No direct relationship between TCR clonality and survival was found, suggesting that a diverse polyclonal response may matter. The cohort was small and heterogeneous, few patients had complete blood and tumor sets, and even fewer had initial-recurrent tumor pairs.

The sequence joins TRBV18 to TRBJ1-5; no D gene can be assigned with confidence. Here the sequenced sample was blood, taken before dendritic cell vaccination. This TCR derives from a human donor with glioblastoma. The bases read TGTGCCAGCTCACCAGGGTTTGAGGGTCAGCCCCAGCATTTT. Its translation is CASSPGFEGQPQHF.